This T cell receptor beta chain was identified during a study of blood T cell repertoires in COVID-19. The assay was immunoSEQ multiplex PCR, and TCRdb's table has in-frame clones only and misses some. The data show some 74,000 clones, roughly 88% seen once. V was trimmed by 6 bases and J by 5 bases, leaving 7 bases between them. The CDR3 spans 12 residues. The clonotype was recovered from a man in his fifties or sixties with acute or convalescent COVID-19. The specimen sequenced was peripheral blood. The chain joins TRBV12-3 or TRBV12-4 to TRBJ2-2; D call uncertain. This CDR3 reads CASRRQTGELFF. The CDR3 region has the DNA TGTGCCAGCAGACGACAAACCGGGGAGCTGTTTTTT.